This is a list of T cell receptor beta chains from one sample in a study of shared clonotypes between healthy human individuals. TCRdb keeps only in-frame clones here, not all; method: immunoSEQ multiplex PCR. The sample has millions of clones, just over 90% seen once. Source material: naive CD4+ T cells from PBMCs. The source of these receptors is a man aged 18-30 years in good health. Some clones in this sample may be carry-over from other donors' samples. Each CDR3 is given with its conserved first and last residue. D genes are given only for firm matches. Clone size appears in some rows only: once, few, many, or a class for an expanded clone.

j_call clone_size v_call d_call cdr3_nt cdr3_aa
TRBJ2-2 - TRBV23-1 TRBD2 TGCGCCAGCATCACTAGCGGGAGGTCGACCGGGGAGCTGTTTTTT CASITSGRSTGELFF
TRBJ2-7 - TRBV5-5 TRBD1 TGTGCCAGCAGCTCCAACCCAGGGGGCGAGCAGTACTTC CASSSNPGGEQYF
TRBJ1-5 - TRBV29-1 TRBD1 TGCAGCGTAAGACAGGGGGCAAATCAGCCCCAGCATTTT CSVRQGANQPQHF
TRBJ2-7 - TRBV7-9 - TGTGCCAGCAGCTTACTAGGTCCTGAGCAGTACTTC CASSLLGPEQYF
TRBJ1-2 - TRBV5-1 TRBD1 TGCGCCAGCAGCCAGGGGGTCGGCGGCTACACCTTC CASSQGVGGYTF
TRBJ2-2 - TRBV5-1 TRBD2 TGCGCCAGCAGATTAGCGGGCCGGGACACCGGGGAGCTGTTTTTT CASRLAGRDTGELFF
TRBJ2-1 - TRBV28 - TGTGCCAGCAAGTGGGGGAATACCTACAATGAGCAGTTCTTC CASKWGNTYNEQFF
TRBJ2-3 - TRBV5-1 - TGCGCCAGCAGCTTGGCGCCCGGGGGCGCGGGCACAGATACGCAGTATTTT CASSLAPGGAGTDTQYF
TRBJ2-7 - TRBV30 - TGTGCCTGGAGTGTACAGGCGGGTCGTTCTTACGAGCAGTACTTC CAWSVQAGRSYEQYF
TRBJ2-7 - TRBV10-2 - TGCGCCAGCAGTTGGGGGGAAGCCTACGAGCAGTACTTC CASSWGEAYEQYF
TRBJ2-1 - TRBV29-1 - TGCAGCGGCTCAGGGGGGCGGGACAATGAGCAGTTCTTC CSGSGGRDNEQFF
TRBJ2-7 - TRBV19 - TGTGCCAGTAGCAAAGAGACGGAATCCTACGAGCAGTACTTC CASSKETESYEQYF
TRBJ2-5 once TRBV18 TRBD1 TGTGCCAGCTCACCCGGACAGGTCGGAGAGACCCAGTACTTC CASSPGQVGETQYF
TRBJ2-7 - TRBV7-3 - TGTGCCAGCAGCCTCGCATATGGGGGGATCTACGAGCAGTACTTC CASSLAYGGIYEQYF
TRBJ1-1 - TRBV13 - TGTGCCAGCAGCCCGACGGGGGTCCCTGAAGCTTTCTTT CASSPTGVPEAFF